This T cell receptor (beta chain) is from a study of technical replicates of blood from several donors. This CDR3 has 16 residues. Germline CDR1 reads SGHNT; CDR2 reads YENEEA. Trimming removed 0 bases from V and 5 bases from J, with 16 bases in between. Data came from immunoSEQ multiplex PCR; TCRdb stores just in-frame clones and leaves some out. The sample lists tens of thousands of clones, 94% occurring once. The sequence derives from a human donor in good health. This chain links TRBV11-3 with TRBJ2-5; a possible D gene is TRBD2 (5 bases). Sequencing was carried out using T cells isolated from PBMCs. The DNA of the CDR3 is TGTGCCAGCAGCTTAGATCGGCGGGCAGGATGGGAGACCCAGTACTTC. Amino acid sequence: CASSLDRRAGWETQYF.